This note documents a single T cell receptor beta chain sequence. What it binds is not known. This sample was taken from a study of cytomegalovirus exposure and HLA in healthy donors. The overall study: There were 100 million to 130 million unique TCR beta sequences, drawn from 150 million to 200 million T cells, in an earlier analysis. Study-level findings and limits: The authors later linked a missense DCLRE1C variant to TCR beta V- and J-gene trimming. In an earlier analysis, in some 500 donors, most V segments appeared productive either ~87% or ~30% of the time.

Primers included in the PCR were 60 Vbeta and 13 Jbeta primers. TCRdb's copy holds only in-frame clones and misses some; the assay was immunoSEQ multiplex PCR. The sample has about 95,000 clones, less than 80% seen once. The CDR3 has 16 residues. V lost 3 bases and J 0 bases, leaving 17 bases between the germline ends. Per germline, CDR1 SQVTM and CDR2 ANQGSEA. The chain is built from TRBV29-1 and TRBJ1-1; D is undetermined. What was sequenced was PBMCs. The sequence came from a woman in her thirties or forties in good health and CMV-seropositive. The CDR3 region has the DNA TGCAGCGTTGAGCTCCTGCGGCCCCATATGAACACTGAAGCTTTCTTT. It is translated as CSVELLRPHMNTEAFF.